The 29 T cell receptor beta chains below come from one sample, sequenced in a study of blood T cell repertoires in COVID-19. Using immunoSEQ multiplex PCR, the repertoire was profiled, and TCRdb retains in-frame clones only, with some absent. The table has 110,000 or so clones, roughly four fifths seen once. Specimen: peripheral blood. The origin of the receptors is a man in his forties or fifties with acute or convalescent COVID-19.

This chain links TRBV19 with TRBJ1-5; 10 nucleotides match TRBD1. This CDR3 contains 15 residues. The V segment lost 2 bases and the J segment 4 bases; nucleotides outside the gene matches: 2. Germline-derived CDR1 and CDR2 are LNHDA and SQIVND (reference sequence). The chain's CDR3 is CASSIRDRGNQPQHF. The DNA of the CDR3 is TGTGCCAGTAGTATAAGGGACAGGGGTAATCAGCCCCAGCATTTT.

The chain couples TRBV15 to TRBJ2-3; D may be TRBD1 (7 bases). Germline V gene lookup returns CDR1 LNHNV and CDR2 YYDKDF (reference sequence). There are 15 residues in the CDR3. V lost 5 bases to trimming and J lost 2 bases, with 14 bases between them. The CDR3 region is CATSSRQGLTDTQYF. DNA of the CDR3: TGTGCCACCAGCTCCCGACAGGGACTCACAGATACGCAGTATTTT.

The chain links TRBV3-1 (or the pseudogene TRBV3-2) to TRBJ2-7; TRBD1 aligns across 9 bases. The CDR3 runs to 15 residues. With V trimmed by 3 bases and J by 5 bases, 8 bases remained unmatched. Germline CDR1 is LGHDT and CDR2 is YNNKEL (reference sequence). The DNA for the CDR3 is TGTGCCAGCAGCCAGGGGACAGGGATAATCGACGAGCAGTACTTC. This encodes CASSQGTGIIDEQYF.

The chain uses TRBV5-6 and TRBJ1-2, with a tentative D call TRBD1 (5 bases). CDR1 and CDR2 (germline): SGHDT, YYEEEE. This CDR3 has 14 amino acids. V was pared by 5 bases and J by 8 bases, with 19 bases between. This CDR3 reads CASSRDSRAFGYTF. CDR3 sequence (DNA): TGTGCCAGCAGTCGTGACAGCAGGGCCTTCGGCTACACCTTC.

The chain uses TRBV27 and TRBJ2-5; weak D call: TRBD1 (5 bases). With 4 bases removed from V and 5 bases from J, the gap between germline ends came to 11 bases. Germline values: CDR1 MNHEY, CDR2 SMNVEV (reference sequence). This CDR3 has 13 residues. The DNA of the CDR3 is TGTGCCAGCAGTTCCAGGGTTGGGGAGACCCAGTACTTC. This encodes CASSSRVGETQYF.

The CDR3 sequence: CASSSGLAGSQETQYF. The CDR3 DNA is TGTGCCAGCAGCTCCGGACTAGCGGGCTCTCAAGAGACCCAGTACTTC. V usage is TRBV7-3 and J usage is TRBJ2-5, with TRBD2 matching 11 bases. Germline loops: CDR1 SGHTA, CDR2 FQGTGA. This CDR3 spans 16 amino acids. V lost 4 bases, J lost 2 bases, and 6 bases stayed unmatched.

The chain combines TRBV2 with TRBJ1-2, with 7 nucleotides matching TRBD1. Germline assignment: CDR1 SNHLY and CDR2 FYNNEI. With V trimmed by 8 bases and J by 3 bases, 6 bases remained unmatched. This CDR3 has 13 amino acids. The CDR3 nucleotides are TGTGCCAGCGGCGGACAGGCATACTATGGCTACACCTTC. It yields the protein CASGGQAYYGYTF.

V and J are TRBV6-6 and TRBJ2-2, with TRBD1 identical over 9 bases. The germline gives CDR1 MNHNY, CDR2 SVGAGI (reference sequence). This CDR3 spans 16 amino acids. J was trimmed by 0 bases and V by 6 bases; bases with no gene match: 5. The CDR3: CASSLQGATNTGELFF. For the CDR3, the DNA is TGTGCCAGCAGCCTACAGGGGGCTACGAACACCGGGGAGCTGTTTTTT.

The chain recombines TRBV3-1 (or the pseudogene TRBV3-2) with TRBJ1-1; TRBD1 matches 9 bases. Germline CDR1 reads LGHDT; CDR2 reads YNNKEL (reference sequence). V shed 0 bases and J 7 bases; nucleotides not matched to a gene: 12. This CDR3 region has 17 residues. The CDR3 DNA reads TGTGCCAGCAGCCAAGATGGGGGGTACAGGGGGCCTGTTGAAGCTTTCTTT. Its protein product is CASSQDGGYRGPVEAFF.

The chain recombines TRBV28 with TRBJ1-2, with no clear D. There are 16 residues in the CDR3. V lost 2 bases and J lost 4, with 17 bases in between. From germline, CDR1 is MDHEN and CDR2 SYDVKM. For the CDR3, the DNA is TGTGCCAGCAGTTTAAATGGTGGTCGGGGAGGCTATGGCTACACCTTC. Amino acids: CASSLNGGRGGYGYTF.

This chain uses TRBV4-1 with TRBJ2-7, with D perhaps matching TRBD2 (6 bases). Germline V lookup: CDR1 MGHRA, CDR2 YSYEKL. Trimming cost V 4 bases and J 1 base, with 11 bases left between them. The CDR3 totals 14 residues. The CDR3 sequence is CASSLLADSYEQYF. CDR3 DNA: TGCGCCAGCAGCCTACTAGCAGATTCCTACGAGCAGTACTTC.

This clone has more than one count but fewer than ten. CDR3 sequence reads: CASSLNTPGQGYEQYF. The CDR3 nucleotides read TGTGCCAGCAGCTTAAATACCCCGGGACAGGGATACGAGCAGTACTTC. The rearrangement uses TRBV7-6 and TRBJ2-7; 9 bases match TRBD1. The germline CDR1 and CDR2 sequences are SGHVS and FNYEAQ. J was trimmed by 4 bases and V by 2 bases; bases with no gene match: 9. The CDR3 covers 16 residues. The full variable domain, in which reference TRBV7-6 and TRBJ2-7 provide the parts outside the CDR3, is GAGVSQSPRYKVTKRGQDVALRCDPISGHVSLYWYRQALGQGPEFLTYFNYEAQQDKSGLPNDRFSAERPEGSISTLTIQRTEQRDSAMYRCASSLNTPGQGYEQYFGPGTRLTVT.

This rearrangement joins TRBV3-1 (or the pseudogene TRBV3-2) to TRBJ2-3; TRBD2 might be the D (6 bases). This CDR3 is 13 amino acids long. Germline CDR1 reads LGHDT; CDR2 reads YNNKEL (reference sequence). Trimming took off 10 bases at V and 4 bases at J, with 15 bases between the two ends. The CDR3 here is CAIIAVMADTQYF. DNA of the CDR3: TGTGCCATAATAGCGGTGATGGCAGATACGCAGTATTTT.

The rearrangement links TRBV10-2 to TRBJ2-4; no clear D gene. This CDR3 comprises 14 residues. The germline gives CDR1 WSHSY, CDR2 SAAADI. Trimming cost V 2 bases and J 0 bases, with 5 bases left between them. Written as DNA, the CDR3 is TGCGCCAGCAGTGAGAGAGTAGCCAAAAACATTCAGTACTTC. This codes for CASSERVAKNIQYF.

The rearrangement joins TRBV9 to TRBJ2-7; no clear D. The germline V gene has CDR1 SGDLS and CDR2 YYNGEE. The CDR3 has 15 amino acids. Trimming stripped 4 bases from V and 4 bases from J, with 18 bases between. CDR3 loop: CASSPDGQVLYEQYF. CDR3 coding DNA: TGTGCCAGCAGCCCCGATGGCCAGGTCCTATACGAGCAGTACTTC.

The CDR3 DNA reads as TGTGCCAGCAGCTGGGGAGGCAATGAGCAGTTCTTC. It is translated as CASSWGGNEQFF. The V gene is TRBV5-6, the J gene TRBJ2-1; TRBD2 might be the D (6 bases). The V and J ends lost 3 bases and 6 bases respectively, with 7 bases between them. This CDR3 region has 12 residues. Per the germline V gene, CDR1 is SGHDT and CDR2 is YYEEEE.

This clone was found once. V gene TRBV27 combines with J gene TRBJ2-1; 7 bases line up with TRBD2. V gave up 7 bases and J gave up 4 bases; unmatched junction bases: 10. The CDR3 consists of 15 residues. CDR1 is MNHEY and CDR2 is SMNVEV in the germline V gene (reference sequence). CDR3 coding DNA: TGTGCCAGCAACACTGGGGAGGGGAGATACAATGAGCAGTTCTTC. Amino acid sequence: CASNTGEGRYNEQFF.

The chain joins TRBV6-1 to TRBJ2-7, with 10 nucleotides matching TRBD2. The V and J ends lost 3 bases and 4 bases, in that order; junction bases with no gene match: 3. CDR1 MNHNS and CDR2 SASEGT come from the germline V gene. The CDR3 has 14 residues. CDR3 amino acids: CASSEASGGYEQYF. CDR3 coding DNA: TGTGCCAGCAGTGAGGCTAGCGGGGGTTACGAGCAGTACTTC.

This chain connects TRBV18 to TRBJ2-5, with unresolved D. Germline values: CDR1 KGHSH, CDR2 LQKENI. The CDR3 covers 15 residues. V was clipped by 2 bases and J by 1 base, with 11 bases between them. In DNA form, the CDR3 reads TGTGCCAGCTCACCATATACGGGTTCCCAAGAGACCCAGTACTTC. Encoded protein: CASSPYTGSQETQYF.

The chain combines TRBV27 with TRBJ1-2, with a possible D match to TRBD1 (5 bases). Germline V lookup: CDR1 MNHEY, CDR2 SMNVEV (reference sequence). V was trimmed by 3 bases and J by 2 bases, leaving 10 bases between them. CDR3 size: 14 residues. CDR3 region: CASSFGQGNYGYTF. The DNA for the CDR3 is TGTGCCAGCAGTTTCGGCCAGGGAAACTATGGCTACACCTTC.

The V gene is TRBV19, the J gene TRBJ1-1, with D hard to call. CDR3 length: 15 residues. Trimming pared 0 bases from V and 1 base from J, leaving 9 bases between. Germline CDR1 and CDR2: LNHDA and SQIVND (reference sequence). CDR3 in DNA: TGTGCCAGTAGTATAGATCCAGGCCCGAACACTGAAGCTTTCTTT. Its protein product is CASSIDPGPNTEAFF.

This chain links TRBV15 with TRBJ2-5, with a tentative D call TRBD2 (5 bases). This CDR3 contains 15 residues. Trimming took off 0 bases at V and 5 bases at J, with 13 bases between the two ends. Germline values: CDR1 LNHNV, CDR2 YYDKDF (reference sequence). CDR3 bases: TGTGCCACCAGCAGAGATCGTACGGGAATCGAGACCCAGTACTTC. Amino acid sequence: CATSRDRTGIETQYF.

The chain links TRBV28 to TRBJ2-3; 10 positions match TRBD2. Unmatched junction bases numbered 12, after V lost 3 bases and J lost 3 bases. This CDR3 spans 18 amino acids. CDR1 and CDR2 from the germline V gene are MDHEN and SYDVKM. The CDR3 loop reads CASSLGGLAGARTDTQYF. The DNA for the CDR3 is TGTGCCAGCAGTTTGGGCGGCCTAGCGGGAGCGAGGACAGATACGCAGTATTTT.

The J gene is TRBJ2-3, the V gene TRBV28; 14 bases fit TRBD2. Trimming at V came to 6 bases and at J to 6 bases, leaving 20 bases not matched to a gene. Germline-derived CDR1 and CDR2 are MDHEN and SYDVKM. The CDR3 loop spans 20 amino acids. The DNA of the CDR3 is TGTGCCAGCAGCTTGATAGGGACTAGCGGGAGTCCTGCTGGCTGGGATACGCAGTATTTT. Translated: CASSLIGTSGSPAGWDTQYF.

The V and J genes are TRBV2 and TRBJ2-3; 7 bases agree with TRBD1. V was clipped by 2 bases and J by 4 bases; unmatched bases: 6. Germline V gene sequence: CDR1 SNHLY, CDR2 FYNNEI. The CDR3 sequence is 15 residues long. Here the CDR3 reads CASSERQGISDTQYF. The CDR3 nucleotides are TGTGCCAGCAGTGAAAGACAGGGAATTTCAGATACGCAGTATTTT.

The rearrangement joins TRBV5-1 to TRBJ1-1; no reliable D call. Germline CDR1 SGHRS, CDR2 YFSETQ. V was clipped by 1 base and J by 6 bases, with 13 bases between them. CDR3 length: 14 amino acids. The CDR3 DNA reads TGCGCCAGCAGCTTGAATTTGGATCGGGCTGAAGCTTTCTTT. Its translation: CASSLNLDRAEAFF.

This clone showed up just once. Other DNA sequences in the sample encode the same CDR3. The J gene is TRBJ1-5, the V gene TRBV18; weak D call: TRBD1 (5 bases). The CDR3 consists of 14 residues. Germline V lookup: CDR1 KGHSH, CDR2 LQKENI. V lost 3 bases and J 7 bases, leaving 13 bases between the germline ends. In DNA form, the CDR3 reads TGTGCCAGCTCACCGGGGCAGGGCCGACAGCCCCAGCATTTT. It codes for CASSPGQGRQPQHF.

The J gene is TRBJ1-4, the V gene TRBV4-2; perhaps TRBD1 as D (5 bases). CDR3 length: 18 residues. Germline V CDR1 and CDR2: LGHNA, YNFKEQ. Deletions cut 0 bases from V and 7 bases from J, with 21 bases between. The CDR3 loop reads CASSQDRKGAPAGEKLFF. The CDR3 nucleotides are TGTGCCAGCAGCCAAGATAGGAAAGGGGCCCCCGCTGGTGAAAAACTGTTTTTT.

V usage is TRBV2 and J usage is TRBJ2-7, with TRBD1 identical over 10 bases. CDR1 is SNHLY and CDR2 is FYNNEI in the germline V gene. The V gene end was trimmed by 7 bases and the J gene end by 2 bases; junction bases not matched to a gene: 8. The CDR3 has 15 residues. The CDR3 DNA is TGTGCCAGCACCGCCGGGGGACAGGGGACCTACGAGCAGTACTTC. It yields the protein CASTAGGQGTYEQYF.